Described below is a single T cell receptor beta chain sequence and its context. The sample originates from a study of blood T cell repertoires in COVID-19. Assay: immunoSEQ multiplex PCR; the TCRdb copy retains only in-frame clones and omits some. The sample consists of fewer than 150,000 clones, 90% of them appearing once. The receptor's source is a woman aged 55-70 years with COVID-19, enrolled during active disease. The sample comprised peripheral blood.

CDR3 sequence reads: CASSPDVSSQPQHF. The CDR3 DNA reads as TGTGCCAGCAGCCCAGACGTGTCCAGTCAGCCCCAGCATTTT. The V and J genes are TRBV4-2 and TRBJ1-5; D remains ambiguous. Trimming took 4 bases from V and 6 from J, leaving 13 bases between them. CDR1 and CDR2 from the germline V gene are LGHNA and YNFKEQ. CDR3 length: 14 amino acids.